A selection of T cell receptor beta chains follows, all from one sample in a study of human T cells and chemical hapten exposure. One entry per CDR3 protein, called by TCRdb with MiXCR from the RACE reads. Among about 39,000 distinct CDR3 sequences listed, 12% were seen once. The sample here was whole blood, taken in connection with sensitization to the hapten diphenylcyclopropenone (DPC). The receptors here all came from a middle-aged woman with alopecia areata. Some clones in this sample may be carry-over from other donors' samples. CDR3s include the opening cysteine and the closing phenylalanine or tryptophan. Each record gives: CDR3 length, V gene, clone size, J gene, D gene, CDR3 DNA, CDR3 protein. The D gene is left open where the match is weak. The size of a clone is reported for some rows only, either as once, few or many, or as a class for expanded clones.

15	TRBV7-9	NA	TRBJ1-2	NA	TGTGCCAGCAGCGCCACGGCGACAGCCTCCTATGGCTACACCTTC	CASSATATASYGYTF
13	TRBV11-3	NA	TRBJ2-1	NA	TGTGCCAGCAGCTTAGATGGGTGGGGTAGTCCGTTCTTC	CASSLDGWGSPFF
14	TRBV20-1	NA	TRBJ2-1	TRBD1	TGCAGTGCCATGACAGGGGGGAGCTTTAATGAGCAGTTCTTC	CSAMTGGSFNEQFF
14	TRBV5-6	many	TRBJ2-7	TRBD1	TGTGCCAGCACCCCCGGACAGGGGACCTACGAGCAGTACTTC	CASTPGQGTYEQYF
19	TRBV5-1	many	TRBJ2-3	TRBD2	TGCGCCAGCAGCCCCCGCCCGCGACTAGCGGGGAGAAGCACAGATACGCAGTATTTT	CASSPRPRLAGRSTDTQYF
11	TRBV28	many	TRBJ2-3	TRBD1	TGTGCCAGCAGTCTGACAGGGACGCAGTATTTT	CASSLTGTQYF
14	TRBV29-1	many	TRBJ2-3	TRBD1	TGCAGCGTGGATCCGGGACAGGGCACAGATACGCAGTATTTT	CSVDPGQGTDTQYF
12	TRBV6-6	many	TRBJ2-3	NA	TGTGCCAGCAGCCACTACACAGATACGCAGTATTTT	CASSHYTDTQYF
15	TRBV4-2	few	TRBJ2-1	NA	TGTGCCAGCAGCACTAATGGAGGCCCCTACAATGAGCAGTTCTTC	CASSTNGGPYNEQFF
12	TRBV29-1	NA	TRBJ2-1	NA	TGCAGCGTTCGCGGGACCTACAATGAGCAGTTCTTC	CSVRGTYNEQFF
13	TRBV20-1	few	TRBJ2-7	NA	TGCAGTGCTACCAAATGGACAGCGTACGAGCAGTACTTC	CSATKWTAYEQYF